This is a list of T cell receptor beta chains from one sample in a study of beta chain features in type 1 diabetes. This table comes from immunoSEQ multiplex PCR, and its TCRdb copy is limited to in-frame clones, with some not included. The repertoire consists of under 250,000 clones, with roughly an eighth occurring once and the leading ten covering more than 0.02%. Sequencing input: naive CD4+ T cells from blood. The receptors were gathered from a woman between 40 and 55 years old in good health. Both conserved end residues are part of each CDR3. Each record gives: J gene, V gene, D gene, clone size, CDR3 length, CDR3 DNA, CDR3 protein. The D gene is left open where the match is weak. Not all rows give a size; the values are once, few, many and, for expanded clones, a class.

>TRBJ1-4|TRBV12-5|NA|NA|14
TGTGCTAGTGGTTCCACAGGTGTTAATGAAAAACTGTTTTTT
CASGSTGVNEKLFF
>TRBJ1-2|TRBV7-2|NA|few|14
TGTGCCAGCAGCTTACGACCGGACAGCGATGGCTACACCTTC
CASSLRPDSDGYTF
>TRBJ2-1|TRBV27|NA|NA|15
TGTGCCAGCAGTACCAGACAGAGCTCCTACAATGAGCAGTTCTTC
CASSTRQSSYNEQFF
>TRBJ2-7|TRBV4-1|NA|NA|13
TGCGCCAGCAGCCACCCCGGTCTCTACGAGCAGTACTTC
CASSHPGLYEQYF
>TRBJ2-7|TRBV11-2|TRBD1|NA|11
TGTGCCAGCAGCTTTGGGACAGGGGAGTACTTC
CASSFGTGEYF
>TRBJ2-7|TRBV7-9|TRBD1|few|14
TGTGCCAGCAGCTTAGCGGGACAGCCCTACGAGCAGTACTTC
CASSLAGQPYEQYF
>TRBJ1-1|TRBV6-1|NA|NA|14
TGCATACACAGTGCCCCAACAGTGAACACTGAAGCTTTCTTT
CIHSAPTVNTEAFF
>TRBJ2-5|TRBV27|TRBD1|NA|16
TGTGCCAGCAGCGTCTACAGGGGTCATGGGAAGAGAACCCAGTACTTC
CASSVYRGHGKRTQYF
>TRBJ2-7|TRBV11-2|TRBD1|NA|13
TGTGCCAGCAGCTCCAACAGGGGGGACGAGCAGTACTTC
CASSSNRGDEQYF
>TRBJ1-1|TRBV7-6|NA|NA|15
TGTGCCAGCAGCTTGTCAGGCAGTACTCACGCTGAAGCTTTCTTT
CASSLSGSTHAEAFF
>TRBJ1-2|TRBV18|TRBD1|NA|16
TGTGCCAGCTCACCAGACCCAGGGGGAATCAGCTATGGCTACACCTTC
CASSPDPGGISYGYTF
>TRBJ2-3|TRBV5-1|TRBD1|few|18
TGCGCCAGCAGCTTGGCCTGGGCCAGGGGGCAAAGCACAGATACGCAGTATTTT
CASSLAWARGQSTDTQYF